This T cell receptor beta chain came from a study of shared clonotypes between healthy human individuals. Study-level points and caveats: Clonotype sharing among donors was expected to depend on sequencing depth.

Comments on this clone: Its antigen is still unknown. A read error may account for a junction end that differs from germline.

Those who donated were healthy HIV-negative adults, with no recent acute infections or vaccinations reported. Unsorted material relied on tens of millions of PBMCs as the source of genomic DNA. Per germline, CDR1 SGHTA and CDR2 FQGNSA. This CDR3 contains 14 residues. Here immunoSEQ multiplex PCR was the method, and the copy in TCRdb shows in-frame clones only, minus some. This sample carries 400,000 to 500,000 clones, over 65% of them seen once, and the ten largest clones take 10% to 15%. This chain joins TRBV7-2 and TRBJ2-2; no clear D gene. Material for sequencing was PBMCs. The receptor was isolated from a middle-aged woman in good health. Some clones in this sample may be carry-over from other donors' samples. The CDR3: CASSLDWNTGELFF. CDR3 nucleotide sequence: TGCGCCAGCAGCCTAGACTGGAACACCGGGGAGCTGTTTTTT.